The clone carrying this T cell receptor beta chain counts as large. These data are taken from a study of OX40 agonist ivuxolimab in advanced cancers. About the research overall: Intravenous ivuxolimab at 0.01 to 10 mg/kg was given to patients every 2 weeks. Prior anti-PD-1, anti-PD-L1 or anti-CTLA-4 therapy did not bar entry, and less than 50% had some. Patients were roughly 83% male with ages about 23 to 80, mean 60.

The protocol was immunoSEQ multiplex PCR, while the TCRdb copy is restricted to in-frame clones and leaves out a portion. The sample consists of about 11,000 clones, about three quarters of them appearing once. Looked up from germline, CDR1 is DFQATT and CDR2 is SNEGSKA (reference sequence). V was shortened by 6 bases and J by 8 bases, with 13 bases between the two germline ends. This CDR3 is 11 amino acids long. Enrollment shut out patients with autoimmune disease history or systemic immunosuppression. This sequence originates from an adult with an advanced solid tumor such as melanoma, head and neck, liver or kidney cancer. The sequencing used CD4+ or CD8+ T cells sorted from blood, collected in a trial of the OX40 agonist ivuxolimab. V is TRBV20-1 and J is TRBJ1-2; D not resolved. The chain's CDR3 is CSAPGPWGYTF. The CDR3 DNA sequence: TGCAGTGCCCCGGGCCCCTGGGGCTACACCTTC.